A single sample gave rise to the 3 T cell receptor beta chains below, sequenced in a study of CD8+CD57+ T cells in acquired aplastic anemia. Before being chosen for sequencing, patients had shown CD8+CD57+ cell expansion by flow cytometry. Template material for TCR beta VDJ and CDR3 profiling consisted of genomic DNA. TCRdb itself ran the reads through MiXCR, one entry per CDR3 protein. In the table there are 250,000 or so distinct CDR3 sequences, approximately 45% of which are singletons. The sequencing sample was made of sorted CD4+, CD8+, or CD8+CD57+ T cells (not recorded which) from PBMCs. These receptors were obtained from a human donor with aplastic anemia.

This clonotype was recorded a few times. J is TRBJ1-3 and V is TRBV3-1; 9 bases match TRBD1. The CDR3 sequence is 14 residues long. V shed 4 bases and J 7 bases; nucleotides not matched to a gene: 5. Germline loops: CDR1 LGHDT, CDR2 YNNKEL (reference sequence). The CDR3 DNA follows: TGTGCCAGCAGCCCCGGGACAGGGAGGAACACCATATATTTT. Its translation is CASSPGTGRNTIYF.

Remarks on this clonotype: Sequence at one end of the junction differs from germline and may be a read error. V and J are TRBV20-1 and TRBJ2-5; maybe TRBD1 (6 bases). The J call may be faulty, since TRBJ2-7 better matches the DNA end. CDR3 length equals 13 residues. Per the germline V gene, CDR1 is DFQATT and CDR2 is SNEGSKA (reference sequence). The CDR3 DNA sequence: TGCGGTGCTAGAGTGCAGGGGTTTCACGAGCAGTACTTC. This sequence encodes CGARVQGFHEQYF.

This clonotype was picked up a small number of times. The DNA for the CDR3 is TGTGCCAGTAGAAACTATGGGGACAGGGCTAACAATGAGCAGTTCTTC. Its protein is CASRNYGDRANNEQFF. The chain combines TRBV7-9 with TRBJ2-1; 9 positions match TRBD1. The V gene's germline CDR1 is SEHNR and CDR2 FQNEAQ (reference sequence). After removal of 9 bases from V and 5 bases from J, the junction contained 14 bases not matched to a gene. CDR3 length equals 16 residues.